The clone carrying this T cell receptor (beta chain) came up once. This specimen belongs to a study of blood T cell repertoires in COVID-19. Study context: Samples representing acute and convalescent COVID-19 were sourced from the United States, Italy and Spain. Nucleic acid was either cDNA or gDNA, and it came from T cells, B-cell-depleted T cells, or PBMCs.

Germline V gives CDR1 LNHNV, CDR2 YYDKDF (reference sequence). The CDR3 contains 15 residues. V was pared by 5 bases and J by 6 bases, with 14 bases between. Authors' methods: Counts of nucleated cells, estimated from reference gene primer amplification, were obtained. Using immunoSEQ multiplex PCR, the repertoire was profiled, and TCRdb retains in-frame clones only, with some absent. D and trimming were read from the DNA, whereas the V and J calls and clone size are those reported in that table. This table has approximately 200,000 clones, nearly 85% appearing once. The chain recombines TRBV15 with TRBJ1-6; D is undetermined. Specimen: peripheral blood. The clonotype was recovered from a woman in her 30s with acute or convalescent COVID-19. The CDR3 here is CATSGEVGVNSPLHF. The CDR3 coding sequence is TGTGCCACCAGCGGGGAGGTCGGAGTTAATTCACCCCTCCACTTT.